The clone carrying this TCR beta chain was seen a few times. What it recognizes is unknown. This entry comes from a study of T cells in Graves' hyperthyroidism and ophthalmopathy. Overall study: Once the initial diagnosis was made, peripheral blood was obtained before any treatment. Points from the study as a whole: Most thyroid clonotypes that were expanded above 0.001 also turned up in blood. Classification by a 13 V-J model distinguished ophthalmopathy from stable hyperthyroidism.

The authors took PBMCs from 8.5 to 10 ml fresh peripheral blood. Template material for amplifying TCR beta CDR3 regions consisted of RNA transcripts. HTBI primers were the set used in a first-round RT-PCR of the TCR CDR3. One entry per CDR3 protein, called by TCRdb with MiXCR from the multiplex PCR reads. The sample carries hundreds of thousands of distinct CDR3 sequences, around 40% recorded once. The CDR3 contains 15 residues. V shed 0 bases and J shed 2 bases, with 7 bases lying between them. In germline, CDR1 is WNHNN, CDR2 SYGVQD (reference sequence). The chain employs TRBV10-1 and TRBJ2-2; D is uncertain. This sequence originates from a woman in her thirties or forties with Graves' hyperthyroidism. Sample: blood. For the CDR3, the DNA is TGCGCCAGCAGTGAGTCTAAGACAAACACCGGGGAGCTGTTTTTT. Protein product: CASSESKTNTGELFF.